This T cell receptor beta chain was identified during a study of shared clonotypes between healthy human individuals. The wider study: The study drew on a couple of women and three men aged 18 to 49 as donors.

Sequencing was performed with immunoSEQ multiplex PCR; in TCRdb, only in-frame clones are kept and a portion is missing. The sample shows roughly 2.2 million clones, 85% to 95% of them seen only once. A note on this clone: What it binds is not known.

Findings of the study overall: Having only a few donors restricted how much genetic and exposure-history diversity was captured. Among four donors, approximately 4.6% of naive CD4 clonotypes were found in common.

Germline V CDR1 and CDR2: KGHSH, LQKENI. This CDR3 has 13 amino acids. Trimming removed 3 bases from V and 9 bases from J; junction bases left unmatched: 5. This clonotype originated in a man aged 18 to 30 in good health. Some clones in this sample may be carry-over from other donors' samples. Input material: naive CD4+ T cells from PBMCs. The subset denotes: CD45RA+ positively selected. The gene calls are TRBV18 and TRBJ2-7; 10 bases match TRBD1. DNA for the CDR3: TGTGCCAGCTCACCCGGACAGGGGGAGATGCAGTACTTC. Encoded protein: CASSPGQGEMQYF.